Listed here are 19 T cell receptor beta chains from one sample, sequenced in a study of blood T cell repertoires in COVID-19. Clones were sequenced by immunoSEQ multiplex PCR, and TCRdb holds only the in-frame ones, with some missing. The table has 240,000 or so clones, approximately 85% seen once; the top ten hold roughly an eighth. Material for sequencing was peripheral blood. Receptor source: an older woman with active or convalescent COVID-19.

Here the CDR3 reads CASSVGQGAGQPQHF. DNA of the CDR3: TGTGCCAGCTCAGTAGGACAGGGGGCAGGTCAGCCCCAGCATTTT. The chain recombines TRBV18 with TRBJ1-5; 11 positions match TRBD1. Germline V CDR1 and CDR2: KGHSH, LQKENI. J gave up 6 bases and V 5 bases, and 6 bases lay outside the gene matches. CDR3 length: 15 amino acids.

This chain links TRBV2 with TRBJ2-3; 10 positions match TRBD1. In germline, CDR1 is SNHLY, CDR2 FYNNEI. V lost 5 bases to trimming and J lost 6 bases; unmatched junction nucleotides: 5. The CDR3 extends over 14 amino acids. CDR3 region: CASSTGTGDDTQYF. The CDR3 nucleotides read TGTGCCAGCAGTACCGGGACAGGGGACGATACGCAGTATTTT.

The chain couples TRBV4-1 to TRBJ1-4, with D possibly TRBD1 on 5 matching bases. Germline loops: CDR1 MGHRA, CDR2 YSYEKL. The CDR3 runs to 16 residues. V shed 0 bases and J shed 8 bases, with 16 bases lying between them. The CDR3 region is CASSQDNGGGSEKLFF. CDR3 sequence (DNA): TGCGCCAGCAGCCAAGATAATGGGGGAGGCAGCGAAAAACTGTTTTTT.

The chain combines TRBV5-4 with TRBJ1-3, with TRBD1 matching 10 bases. The junction had 4 bases not matched to a gene; V was cut back by 3 bases and J by 4 bases. The CDR3 contains 15 residues. CDR1 is SGHNT, CDR2 YYREEE, per germline (reference sequence). DNA of the CDR3: TGTGCCAGCAGCTACGGGACAGGGGACGGAAACACCATATATTTT. It is translated as CASSYGTGDGNTIYF.

The V and J genes are TRBV30 and TRBJ1-3; weak D call: TRBD1 (5 bases). The CDR3 is 11 amino acids. The ends were cut back, 4 bases at V and 5 bases at J, with 6 bases in the middle. Germline V gene lookup returns CDR1 GTSNPN and CDR2 SVGIG (reference sequence). The CDR3 sequence is CAWKDRNTIYF. CDR3 bases: TGTGCCTGGAAGGACAGAAACACCATATATTTT.

The chain uses TRBV14 and TRBJ1-2; no firm D call. Germline-derived CDR1 and CDR2 are SGHDN and FVKESK. The CDR3 consists of 15 residues. V dropped 1 base and J dropped 4 bases, with 13 bases sitting between them. The CDR3: CASSQVGALSYGYTF. The DNA of the CDR3 is TGTGCCAGCAGCCAAGTTGGAGCCCTGTCCTATGGCTACACCTTC. The full variable domain, completed using reference TRBV14 and TRBJ1-2, is EAGVTQFPSHSVIEKGQTVTLRCDPISGHDNLYWYRRVMGKEIKFLLHFVKESKQDESGMPNNRFLAERTGGTYSTLKVQPAELEDSGVYFCASSQVGALSYGYTFGSGTRLTVV.

The chain couples TRBV2 to TRBJ2-3; 7 nucleotides align to TRBD2. CDR3 length: 19 amino acids. In germline, CDR1 is SNHLY, CDR2 FYNNEI. Trimming took 7 bases from V and 4 from J; bases not matched to a gene: 23. DNA for the CDR3: TGTGCCAGCACCCGAGATGTTCCGGGACTAAGGTCCTCCTCAGATACGCAGTATTTT. Translated, it gives CASTRDVPGLRSSSDTQYF.

The table lists this clone with a few counts. The chain recombines TRBV9 with TRBJ1-6, with 7 bases lining up with TRBD1. This CDR3 spans 16 amino acids. The ends lost 3 bases at V and 5 bases at J; junction bases unmatched: 8. The germline gives CDR1 SGDLS, CDR2 YYNGEE. In DNA form, the CDR3 reads TGTGCCAGCAGCGCAGGGACAGTAGCGGATAATTCACCCCTCCACTTT. Protein sequence: CASSAGTVADNSPLHF.

In DNA, the CDR3 is TGTGCCAGCAGTGATTCGGGAATGGGCTATGGCTACACCTTC. Translated: CASSDSGMGYGYTF. The chain links TRBV6-1 to TRBJ1-2; D gene ambiguous. This CDR3 is built from 14 residues. V lost 3 bases and J 4 bases, leaving 12 bases between the germline ends. The germline V gene encodes CDR1 MNHNS and CDR2 SASEGT.

The CDR3 loop is CASSQEGPLPISTDTQYF. CDR3 DNA: TGCGCCAGCAGCCAAGAGGGGCCCCTCCCTATTAGCACAGATACGCAGTATTTT. J is TRBJ2-3 and V is TRBV4-1, with a weak D call TRBD1 (5 bases). Trimming removed 0 bases from V and 0 bases from J, with 16 bases in between. Germline CDR1 reads MGHRA; CDR2 reads YSYEKL. The CDR3 has 18 residues.

The chain combines TRBV11-3 with TRBJ1-4; D gene ambiguous. This CDR3 contains 14 residues. Germline V CDR1 and CDR2: SGHNT, YENEEA. Trimming left V 1 base short and J 4 bases short, with 7 bases between. CDR3 in DNA: TGTGCCAGCAGCTTAGGGCACATTAATGAAAAACTGTTTTTT. It translates to CASSLGHINEKLFF. The full variable domain, in which reference TRBV11-3 and TRBJ1-4 provide the parts outside the CDR3, is EAGVVQSPRYKIIEKKQPVAFWCNPISGHNTLYWYLQNLGQGPELLIRYENEEAVDDSQLPKDRFSAERLKGVDSTLKIQPAELGDSAVYLCASSLGHINEKLFFGSGTQLSVL.

The chain has TRBV29-1 and TRBJ1-4, with 9 bases that match TRBD1. Germline V lookup: CDR1 SQVTM, CDR2 ANQGSEA. The J segment lost 7 bases and the V segment lost 7 bases, leaving 10 bases of the junction unmatched. The CDR3 has 14 amino acids. CDR3: CSAQPGQGSEKLFF. For the CDR3, the DNA is TGCAGCGCTCAACCGGGACAGGGAAGTGAAAAACTGTTTTTT.

V and J are TRBV10-1 and TRBJ2-3, with a weak D call TRBD2 (5 bases). The CDR3 is 15 amino acids. Per the germline V gene, CDR1 is WNHNN and CDR2 is SYGVQD (reference sequence). V was pared by 2 bases and J by 3 bases, with 12 bases between. CDR3 region: CASSERQTGTDTQYF. In nucleotides, the CDR3 is TGCGCCAGCAGTGAGAGGCAAACGGGGACAGATACGCAGTATTTT.

V usage is TRBV5-5 and J usage is TRBJ2-5; 7 bases line up with TRBD2. Germline V gene lookup returns CDR1 SGHKS and CDR2 YYEKEE (reference sequence). CDR3 length: 16 amino acids. V lost 4 bases and J lost 0; bases outside the gene matches: 9. The CDR3 loop reads CASSPGRTPYQETQYF. CDR3 DNA: TGTGCCAGCAGCCCCGGGAGGACCCCCTACCAAGAGACCCAGTACTTC.

CDR3 loop: CASRGGPGGEQFF. The CDR3 DNA reads TGTGCCAGCCGCGGGGGTCCCGGGGGTGAGCAGTTCTTC. This chain joins TRBV6-6 and TRBJ2-1, with 7 bases identical to TRBD2. V was pared by 8 bases and J by 9 bases, with 10 bases of the junction left unmatched. The CDR3 has 13 residues. Germline CDR1 MNHNY, CDR2 SVGAGI (reference sequence).

V and J are TRBV19 and TRBJ2-7; 10 bases align to TRBD1. The CDR3 is 15 residues long. The V and J ends lost 5 bases and 4 bases, in that order; junction bases with no gene match: 8. Per germline, CDR1 LNHDA and CDR2 SQIVND (reference sequence). CDR3 sequence (DNA): TGTGCCAGTAGTCATTCCGGGACAGGGGCGTACGAGCAGTACTTC. Translated: CASSHSGTGAYEQYF.

Points on this clone: Distinct nucleotide sequences in the sample also encode this CDR3. The rearrangement uses TRBV5-1 and TRBJ2-3; 13 nucleotides line up with TRBD2. The V segment lost 4 bases and the J segment 1 base; nucleotides outside the gene matches: 3. The germline V gene has CDR1 SGHRS and CDR2 YFSETQ. The CDR3 has 16 residues. CDR3 sequence reads: CASSPGTSGGTDTQYF. CDR3 bases: TGCGCCAGCAGCCCAGGGACTAGCGGGGGCACAGATACGCAGTATTTT.

The CDR3 sequence is CASSQDLYGYTF. As DNA, the CDR3 is TGTGCCAGCAGCCAAGACCTCTATGGCTACACCTTC. V is TRBV3-1 (or the pseudogene TRBV3-2) and J is TRBJ1-2, with D hard to call. The CDR3 is made up of 12 amino acids. V was cut by 0 bases and J by 4 bases, with 3 bases left in between. Germline values: CDR1 LGHDT, CDR2 YNNKEL (reference sequence).

The gene calls are TRBV5-1 and TRBJ2-2, with 10 bases fitting TRBD2. CDR1 is SGHRS, CDR2 YFSETQ, per germline. There are 18 residues in the CDR3. The ends lost 0 bases at V and 1 base at J; junction bases unmatched: 6. CDR3 DNA sequence: TGCGCCAGCAGCTTGGGCCTAGCGGGGGCCCTGAACACCGGGGAGCTGTTTTTT. This sequence encodes CASSLGLAGALNTGELFF.